This TCR beta chain is from a study of shared clonotypes between healthy human individuals. Clones were read by immunoSEQ multiplex PCR, and TCRdb kept only the in-frame ones, dropping some. This table has about 2.3 million clones, 85% to 95% appearing once. Trimming stripped 6 bases from V and 4 bases from J, with 16 bases between. CDR1 SGHDN and CDR2 FVKESK come from the germline V gene. The CDR3 contains 15 residues. This TCR came from a man aged 18 to 30 in good health. Some clones in this sample may be carry-over from other donors' samples. V usage is TRBV14 and J usage is TRBJ1-3; D uncertain. The sequenced sample consisted of naive CD4+ T cells from PBMCs. Subset reported: CD45RA+ positively selected. The CDR3 is CASSRPTAGGNTIYF. For the CDR3, the DNA is TGTGCCAGCAGTCGCCCGACTGCGGGGGGAAACACCATATATTTT.